This TCR beta chain was documented in a study of response to subunit inactivated influenza vaccine. Study-level points and caveats: Seasonal influenza vaccination, on each occasion, was suggested by the authors to recruit few new T cells.

One entry per CDR3 protein, called by TCRdb with MiXCR from the RT-PCR reads. This table holds 450,000 to 700,000 distinct CDR3 sequences, 14% found once. This clonotype was recorded a few times. Antigen specificity is unknown. The TCR was taken from a man aged 45 to 65 who received an inactivated influenza vaccine. The specimen was PBMCs from blood, collected 11 to 12 days after vaccination.

CDR3 sequence reads: CASSFQRAGVRGNNEQFF. The CDR3 nucleotides read TGTGCCAGCAGTTTCCAGAGGGCCGGGGTGCGGGGGAACAATGAGCAGTTCTTC. The chain carries TRBV12-3 or TRBV12-4 and TRBJ2-1; 7 nucleotides agree with TRBD2. This CDR3 comprises 18 residues. The V segment lost 3 bases and the J segment 5 bases; nucleotides outside the gene matches: 16.